This T cell receptor (beta chain) was captured in a study of blood T cell repertoires in COVID-19. Per the germline V gene, CDR1 is MGHRA and CDR2 is YSYEKL. Trimming removed 2 bases from V and 3 bases from J; junction bases left unmatched: 5. The CDR3 contains 17 residues. Sequencing used immunoSEQ multiplex PCR; TCRdb keeps in-frame clones, though not all of them. The sample lists about 310,000 clones, about nine tenths occurring once. The TCR comes from a man aged 18 to 30 with active or convalescent COVID-19. The material sequenced was peripheral blood. The rearrangement links TRBV4-1 to TRBJ2-4; TRBD1 matches at 12 bases. The CDR3 reads CASSQPGQGAVKNIQYF. CDR3 sequence (DNA): TGCGCCAGCAGCCAACCGGGACAGGGGGCGGTCAAAAACATTCAGTACTTC.